This TCR beta chain was identified during a study of blood T cell repertoires in COVID-19. There are 14 residues in the CDR3. CDR1 is GTSNPN and CDR2 is SVGIG in the germline V gene (reference sequence). V shed 4 bases, J shed 2 bases, and the junction held 4 bases outside the gene matches. The data were produced by immunoSEQ multiplex PCR, yet TCRdb's version contains in-frame clones alone and is incomplete. The profile shows roughly 300,000 clones, just over 85% of them singletons. The sequenced material came from PBMCs or T cells enriched from blood (not recorded which). V gene TRBV30 combines with J gene TRBJ2-1, with 8 bases fitting TRBD2. This TCR derives from a woman between 18 and 30 years old who had recovered from COVID-19. In DNA, the CDR3 is TGTGCCTGGACCCGGGGGGGAACCTACAATGAGCAGTTCTTC. Its translation: CAWTRGGTYNEQFF.